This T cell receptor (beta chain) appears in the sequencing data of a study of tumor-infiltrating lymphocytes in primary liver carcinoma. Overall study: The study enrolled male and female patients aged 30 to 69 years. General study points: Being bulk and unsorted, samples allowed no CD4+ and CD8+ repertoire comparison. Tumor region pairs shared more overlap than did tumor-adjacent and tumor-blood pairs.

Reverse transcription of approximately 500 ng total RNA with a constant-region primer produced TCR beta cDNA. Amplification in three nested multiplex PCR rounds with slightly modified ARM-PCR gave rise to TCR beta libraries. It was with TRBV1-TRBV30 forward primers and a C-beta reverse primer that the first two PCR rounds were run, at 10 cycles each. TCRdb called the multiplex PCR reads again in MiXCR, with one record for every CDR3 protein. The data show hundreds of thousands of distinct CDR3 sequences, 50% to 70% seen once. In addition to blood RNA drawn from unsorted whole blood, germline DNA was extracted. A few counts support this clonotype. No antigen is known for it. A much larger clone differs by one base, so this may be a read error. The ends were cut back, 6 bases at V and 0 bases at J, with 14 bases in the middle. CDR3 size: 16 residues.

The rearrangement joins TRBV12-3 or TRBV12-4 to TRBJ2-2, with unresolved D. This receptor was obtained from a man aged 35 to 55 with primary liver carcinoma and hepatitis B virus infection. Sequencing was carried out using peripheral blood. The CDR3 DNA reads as TGTGCCAGCAGGGACCGCGGAAAGGCGAACACCGGGGAGCTGTTTTTT. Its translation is CASRDRGKANTGELFF.